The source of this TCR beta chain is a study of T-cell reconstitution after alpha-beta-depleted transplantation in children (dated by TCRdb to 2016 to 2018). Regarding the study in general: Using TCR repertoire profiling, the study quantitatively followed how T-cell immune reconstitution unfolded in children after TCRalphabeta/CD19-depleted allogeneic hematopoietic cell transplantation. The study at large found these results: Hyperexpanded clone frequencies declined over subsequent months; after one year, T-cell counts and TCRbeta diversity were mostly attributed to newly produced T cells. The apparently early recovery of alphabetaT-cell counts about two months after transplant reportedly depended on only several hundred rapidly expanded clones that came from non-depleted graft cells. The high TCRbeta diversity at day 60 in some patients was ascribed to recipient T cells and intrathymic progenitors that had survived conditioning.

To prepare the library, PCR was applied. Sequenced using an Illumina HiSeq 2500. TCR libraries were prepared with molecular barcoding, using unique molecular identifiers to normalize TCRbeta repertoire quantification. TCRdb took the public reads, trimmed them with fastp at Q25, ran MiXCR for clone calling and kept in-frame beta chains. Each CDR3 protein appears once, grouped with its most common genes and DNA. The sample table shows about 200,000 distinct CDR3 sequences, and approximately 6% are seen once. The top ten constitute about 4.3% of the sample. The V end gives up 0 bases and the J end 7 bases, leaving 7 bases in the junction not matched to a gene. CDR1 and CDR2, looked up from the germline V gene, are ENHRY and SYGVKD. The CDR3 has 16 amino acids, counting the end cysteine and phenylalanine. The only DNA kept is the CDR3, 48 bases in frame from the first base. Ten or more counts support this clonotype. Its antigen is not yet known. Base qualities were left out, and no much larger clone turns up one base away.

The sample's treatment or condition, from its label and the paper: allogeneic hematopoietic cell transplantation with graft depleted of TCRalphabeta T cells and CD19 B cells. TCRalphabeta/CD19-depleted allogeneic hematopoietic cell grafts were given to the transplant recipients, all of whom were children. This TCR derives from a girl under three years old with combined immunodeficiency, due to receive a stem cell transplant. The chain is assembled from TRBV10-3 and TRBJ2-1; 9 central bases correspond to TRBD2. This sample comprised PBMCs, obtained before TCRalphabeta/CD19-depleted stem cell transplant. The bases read TGTGCCATCAGTGAGTCGTCTCTAGCGGGGATAAATGAGCAGTTCTTC. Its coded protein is CAISESSLAGINEQFF.